This T cell receptor (beta chain) was sequenced during a study of Tregs in tolerant kidney transplant recipients. This clone was recorded once. V was cut by 0 bases and J by 5 bases, with 25 bases left in between. The CDR3 consists of 19 residues. Germline-derived CDR1 and CDR2 are MRHNA and SNTAGT. TCRdb's copy holds only in-frame clones and misses some; the assay was immunoSEQ multiplex PCR. The sample yields around 50,000 clones, 80% to 90% seen once. The chain carries TRBV6-4 and TRBJ1-1; D not certain. The specimen sequenced was CD4+ T cells from blood. The sequence came from a human donor in good health. The CDR3 here is CASSDSREDGLRVRTEAFF. CDR3 coding DNA: TGTGCCAGCAGTGACTCGCGAGAAGACGGCTTACGGGTTCGGACTGAAGCTTTCTTT.